Here is one T cell receptor beta chain with its context. Clones were read by immunoSEQ multiplex PCR, and TCRdb kept only the in-frame ones, dropping some. The sample holds 300,000 to 450,000 clones, 88% seen once. The data stem from a study of blood T cell repertoires in COVID-19. Participants spanned ages roughly 18 to 95 years and resided in 20 to 25 US areas. Participants were placed into cohorts based on the clinical history they reported. Those designated as exposed participants met a COVID-19 case within 2 weeks before study entry. The CDR3 length is 13 residues. V lost 5 bases and J lost 5, with 10 bases in between. The V gene's germline CDR1 is MDHEN and CDR2 SYDVKM.

V gene TRBV28 combines with J gene TRBJ1-5; possibly TRBD1 for D (5 bases). The sequencing input was PBMCs or T cells enriched from blood (not recorded which). The source of this sequence is a woman in her twenties or thirties who had been exposed to COVID-19. The CDR3 protein is CASSKGFYQPQHF. The CDR3 bases are TGTGCCAGCAGTAAGGGGTTTTATCAGCCCCAGCATTTT.